The rows below give T cell receptor beta chains drawn from one sample of a study of blood T cell repertoires in COVID-19. The protocol was immunoSEQ multiplex PCR, while the TCRdb copy is restricted to in-frame clones and leaves out a portion. Here the sample spans about 220,000 clones, about 88% being singletons. The sample was peripheral blood. These receptors all stem from a man aged 35 to 55 with active or convalescent COVID-19. Both conserved end residues are part of each CDR3. Each record gives: D gene, J gene, V gene, clone size, CDR3 length, CDR3 protein, CDR3 DNA. The D gene is left open where the match is weak. Only some rows state a clone size, as once, few, many or a class for expanded clones.

>TRBD1|TRBJ1-1|TRBV7-6|few|15
CASSLAQGVRTEAFF
TGTGCCAGCAGCTTAGCGCAGGGGGTCCGGACTGAAGCTTTCTTT
>TRBD1|TRBJ2-2|TRBV14|NA|21
CASSHYGVESDRGFDTGELFF
TGTGCCAGCAGCCATTACGGGGTTGAGTCGGACAGGGGCTTCGACACCGGGGAGCTGTTTTTT
>TRBD1|TRBJ1-2|TRBV28|NA|14
CASGSSGQGNGYTF
TGTGCCAGCGGGAGTTCCGGACAGGGTAATGGCTACACCTTC
>NA|TRBJ1-1|TRBV28|few|13
CASSFPLSTEAFF
TGTGCCAGCAGTTTTCCCCTCAGCACTGAAGCTTTCTTT
>TRBD1|TRBJ2-7|TRBV19|once|14
CASSRTGQGYEQYF
TGTGCCAGTAGTCGGACAGGCCAGGGCTACGAGCAGTACTTC
>NA|TRBJ2-7|TRBV27|NA|15
CASSFQGKGPYEQYF
TGTGCCAGCAGTTTCCAGGGTAAAGGGCCTTACGAGCAGTACTTC
>TRBD2|TRBJ2-1|TRBV6-5|NA|14
CASSTSGGAYEQFF
TGTGCCAGCAGCACTAGCGGGGGGGCCTATGAGCAGTTCTTC
>TRBD2|TRBJ2-1|TRBV19|NA|15
CASSPRLAPFNEQFF
TGTGCCAGTAGCCCCAGACTAGCGCCATTTAATGAGCAGTTCTTC
>NA|TRBJ1-2|TRBV23-1|NA|16
CASSHLPSPRNYGYTF
TGCGCCAGCAGTCATTTACCCTCCCCCAGGAACTATGGCTACACCTTC
>NA|TRBJ1-5|TRBV7-8|NA|14
CASSLYGGNQPQHF
TGTGCCAGCAGCTTGTATGGGGGGAATCAGCCCCAGCATTTT
>NA|TRBJ2-1|TRBV2|NA|16
CASSPIGVSTYNEQFF
TGTGCCAGCAGTCCTATCGGAGTGTCAACCTACAATGAGCAGTTCTTC
>NA|TRBJ1-2|TRBV2|NA|10
CAGPGDGYTF
TGTGCCGGACCGGGGGACGGCTACACCTTC
>NA|TRBJ2-7|TRBV18|once|15
CASSPTGAGREKQYF
TGTGCCAGCTCACCGACAGGGGCCGGGCGGGAGAAGCAGTACTTC
>TRBD1|TRBJ1-2|TRBV7-9|NA|18
CASSSTRTRDRGNYGYTF
TGTGCCAGCAGCTCAACCCGGACCCGGGACAGGGGGAACTATGGCTACACCTTC
>TRBD1|TRBJ1-2|TRBV7-8|NA|13
CASSFGQGNGYTF
TGTGCCAGCAGCTTCGGACAGGGGAATGGCTACACCTTC
>NA|TRBJ1-2|TRBV27|NA|13
CASFRSPSEGYTF
TGTGCCAGCTTTAGATCTCCCTCGGAGGGCTACACCTTC
>TRBD1|TRBJ1-3|TRBV2|NA|15
CASSGTGGFGNTIYF
TGTGCCAGCAGCGGGACAGGGGGCTTTGGAAACACCATATATTTT
>NA|TRBJ2-4|TRBV5-1|NA|17
CASSGGTDLLAKNIQYF
TGCGCCAGCAGCGGAGGGACAGACCTTCTAGCCAAAAACATTCAGTACTTC
>NA|TRBJ2-6|TRBV13|NA|15
CASSLGSSGANVLTF
TGTGCCAGCAGCTTAGGTAGTTCTGGGGCCAACGTCCTGACTTTC
>TRBD1|TRBJ1-6|TRBV30|NA|14
CAWSGGTGVSPLHF
TGTGCCTGGAGTGGCGGGACAGGGGTCTCACCCCTCCACTTT
>TRBD2|TRBJ2-4|TRBV10-1|NA|14
CASSRTSGANIQYF
TGCGCCAGCAGCCGGACTAGCGGGGCAAACATTCAGTACTTC
>TRBD1|TRBJ1-5|TRBV6-2/TRBV6-3|NA|16
CASSPRQGAFNQPQHF
TGTGCCAGCAGCCCTAGACAGGGGGCCTTCAATCAGCCCCAGCATTTT
>TRBD1|TRBJ2-7|TRBV27|NA|14
CASSFGQAGYEQYF
TGTGCCAGCAGTTTTGGACAGGCAGGCTACGAGCAGTACTTC
>TRBD1|TRBJ1-3|TRBV30|once|14
CAWGQGPSGNTIYF
TGTGCCTGGGGACAGGGACCCTCTGGAAACACCATATATTTT
>TRBD2|TRBJ2-5|TRBV5-1|NA|14
CASSPGTSGETQYF
TGCGCCAGCAGCCCGGGGACTAGCGGAGAGACCCAGTACTTC
>TRBD1|TRBJ1-1|TRBV19|NA|13
CASSAGGNTEAFF
TGTGCCAGTAGCGCAGGGGGAAACACTGAAGCTTTCTTT
>NA|TRBJ2-5|TRBV29-1|NA|13
CSVLGAYQETQYF
TGCAGCGTCCTAGGCGCGTACCAAGAGACCCAGTACTTC
>TRBD1|TRBJ1-5|TRBV28|NA|16
CACEGTGSFGNQPQHF
TGTGCCTGCGAAGGGACAGGATCCTTCGGAAATCAGCCCCAGCATTTT